A single sample is the source of the 30 T cell receptor beta chains below, sequenced in a study of Graves' ophthalmopathy and Graves' hyperthyroidism. Investigators amplified TCR beta CDR3 regions from RNA transcripts. First-round RT-PCR employed HTBI primers, with a second-round multiplex PCR after it. From the multiplex PCR reads, TCRdb called clonotypes with MiXCR, one entry per CDR3 protein. The sample contains 500,000 to 700,000 distinct CDR3 sequences, under 45% of which appear only once. Sequences were obtained from peripheral blood or thyroid tissue (not recorded which). These receptors came from an adult man with Graves' hyperthyroidism.

The chain uses TRBV7-9 and TRBJ2-6, with TRBD1 as a possible D gene (5 bases). There are 14 residues in the CDR3. Per the germline V gene, CDR1 is SEHNR and CDR2 is FQNEAQ (reference sequence). Trimming took off 5 bases at V and 5 bases at J, with 10 bases between the two ends. CDR3 sequence (DNA): TGTGCCAGCAGCGACCCGGACAGGGCCAACGTCCTGACTTTC. Residues: CASSDPDRANVLTF.

The chain has TRBV9 and TRBJ1-4, with a tentative D call TRBD1 (6 bases). The CDR3 spans 15 residues. With 3 bases removed from V and 8 bases from J, the gap between germline ends came to 17 bases. Germline CDR1 SGDLS, CDR2 YYNGEE. CDR3 nucleotides: TGTGCCAGCAGCGGATCCGGGGGCATAAGCGAAAAACTGTTTTTT. Translation gives CASSGSGGISEKLFF.

A word on this clonotype: This may be a read error: a much more frequent sequence differs by one nucleotide. V gene TRBV10-3 combines with J gene TRBJ1-2; tentative D call: TRBD1 (6 bases). Looked up from germline, CDR1 is ENHRY and CDR2 is SYGVKD. This CDR3 spans 13 amino acids. The germline V and J ends were trimmed by 10 bases and 8 bases, with 20 bases remaining between them. CDR3 amino acids: CASGFGGRFGYTF. In DNA form, the CDR3 reads TGTGCCAGCGGTTTCGGGGGGCGCTTCGGCTACACCTTC.

This clonotype was observed many times. The chain couples TRBV20-1 to TRBJ1-1; 11 bases fit TRBD1. Germline V CDR1 and CDR2: DFQATT, SNEGSKA (reference sequence). The CDR3 is 14 residues long. With 2 bases clipped from V and 5 bases from J, the junction kept 4 bases outside the gene matches. The CDR3 DNA reads TGCAGTGCTAGACCCGGGACAGGGGGTACTGAAGCTTTCTTT. It yields the protein CSARPGTGGTEAFF.

The chain is built from TRBV9 and TRBJ2-2; 11 bases fit TRBD2. The V gene end was trimmed by 4 bases and the J gene end by 4 bases; junction bases not matched to a gene: 18. This CDR3 is 20 amino acids long. Germline assignment: CDR1 SGDLS and CDR2 YYNGEE. In DNA, the CDR3 is TGTGCCAGCAGCTTCCCCGTCGTGGGGGCTAGCGGGGGGCTCACCGGGGAGCTGTTTTTT. This sequence encodes CASSFPVVGASGGLTGELFF.

This sequence joins TRBV19 and TRBJ1-2; unclear D gene. With 0 bases removed from V and 8 bases from J, the gap between germline ends came to 22 bases. Germline lookup yields CDR1 LNHDA and CDR2 SQIVND (reference sequence). This CDR3 spans 17 amino acids. Written as DNA, the CDR3 is TGTGCCAGTAGTATAGAGGCAGGACGGGTATCTTTTTACGGCTACACCTTC. Its protein product is CASSIEAGRVSFYGYTF.

This clonotype was seen at least ten times. The chain combines TRBV9 with TRBJ1-1, with no clear D. CDR1 SGDLS and CDR2 YYNGEE come from the germline V gene. The CDR3 spans 12 residues. With 4 bases removed from V and 0 bases from J, the gap between germline ends came to 4 bases. CDR3 sequence reads: CASSRMNTEAFF. As DNA, the CDR3 is TGTGCCAGCAGCCGGATGAACACTGAAGCTTTCTTT.

J is TRBJ2-1 and V is TRBV7-2; the match to TRBD2 covers 11 bases. V was pared by 4 bases and J by 5 bases, with 4 bases of the junction left unmatched. The CDR3 contains 15 residues. Germline CDR1 reads SGHTA; CDR2 reads FQGNSA. CDR3 loop: CASSSTSGGDNEQFF. The CDR3 DNA reads TGTGCCAGCAGCTCTACTAGCGGGGGTGACAATGAGCAGTTCTTC.

The chain has TRBV7-2 and TRBJ2-5; TRBD2 might be the D (5 bases). The germline gives CDR1 SGHTA, CDR2 FQGNSA. The V end was cut by 2 bases, the J end by 9 bases, with 13 bases between. The CDR3 totals 13 residues. CDR3 bases: TGTGCCAGCAGCTTATCGACTCAGGAGGCCCAGTACTTC. Translation: CASSLSTQEAQYF.

Concerning this clonotype: Germline is not matched at one junction end, which may reflect a read error. This chain uses TRBV14 with TRBJ2-2, with TRBD2 matching over 9 bases. Germline CDR1 is SGHDN and CDR2 is FVKESK. The CDR3 is 13 amino acids. CDR3 bases: TGTGCCAGCAGCCAAGATCGTAGCGGGGGGCTGTTTTTT. This gives the protein CASSQDRSGGLFF.

The CDR3 DNA reads TGTGCCAGCAGCTGGAATTGGCCCGGGGGCAGTCGGGACGAGCAGTACTTC. This translates into CASSWNWPGGSRDEQYF. The V gene is TRBV5-6, the J gene TRBJ2-7; D is tentatively TRBD1 or TRBD2 (6 bases each). CDR1 is SGHDT and CDR2 is YYEEEE in the germline V gene. V lost 3 bases, J lost 5 bases, and 24 bases lay in between. The CDR3 consists of 17 residues.

At least ten counts were recorded for this clonotype. V and J are TRBV6-5 and TRBJ1-2; D is unresolved. The CDR3 has 13 residues. Trimming pared 8 bases from V and 4 bases from J, leaving 14 bases between. From germline, CDR1 is MNHEY and CDR2 SVGAGI. In DNA, the CDR3 is TGTGCCAGCCAAGCAACACGATTCTATGGCTACACCTTC. Encoded protein: CASQATRFYGYTF.

This clonotype was detected ten times or more. The J gene is TRBJ2-2, the V gene TRBV5-1, with TRBD2 as a possible D gene (6 bases). CDR1 and CDR2 from the germline V gene are SGHRS and YFSETQ. The CDR3 covers 13 residues. The V and J ends lost 5 bases and 4 bases respectively, with 9 bases between them. CDR3 amino acids: CASSPSATGELFF. The CDR3 nucleotides are TGCGCCAGCAGTCCTAGCGCCACCGGGGAGCTGTTTTTT.

This sequence joins TRBV29-1 and TRBJ2-7; TRBD1 aligns across 9 bases. The CDR3 sequence is 15 residues long. Germline V CDR1 and CDR2: SQVTM, ANQGSEA. Unmatched junction bases numbered 7, after V lost 4 bases and J lost 0 bases. In nucleotides, the CDR3 is TGCAGCGTTGTGTGGACAGGGGCTAGCTCCTACGAGCAGTACTTC. Translating gives CSVVWTGASSYEQYF.

The sample holds many counts of this clonotype. This chain links TRBV9 with TRBJ1-6; D is possibly TRBD1 (6 bases). The CDR3 sequence is 15 residues long. V shed 0 bases and J shed 9 bases, with 13 bases lying between them. Germline loops: CDR1 SGDLS, CDR2 YYNGEE. Here the CDR3 reads CASSVEGRGSSPLHF. Written as DNA, the CDR3 is TGTGCCAGCAGCGTAGAAGGGAGGGGGAGTTCACCCCTCCACTTT.

This clonotype turned up a few times. The rearrangement links TRBV5-1 to TRBJ1-1; TRBD1 might be the D (6 bases). Germline V gives CDR1 SGHRS, CDR2 YFSETQ. Trimming took 5 bases from V and 0 from J, leaving 23 bases between them. CDR3 length equals 18 residues. CDR3 residues: CASRLSKTGTVLNTEAFF. CDR3 bases: TGCGCCAGCAGGCTTTCGAAAACAGGGACGGTTTTGAACACTGAAGCTTTCTTT.

There are a few counts of this clonotype. The V gene is TRBV29-1, the J gene TRBJ2-5; 11 bases match TRBD1. Looked up from germline, CDR1 is SQVTM and CDR2 is ANQGSEA. Germline trimming cut 4 bases from V and 4 bases from J; bases unmatched to any gene: 5. This CDR3 has 14 amino acids. The DNA for the CDR3 is TGCAGCGTTGCAAGGGGGACAGGGGGAGAGACCCAGTACTTC. Protein: CSVARGTGGETQYF.

This chain connects TRBV10-3 to TRBJ2-5; 9 bases agree with TRBD1. Unmatched junction bases numbered 13, after V lost 10 bases and J lost 1 base. Germline CDR1 ENHRY, CDR2 SYGVKD. This CDR3 is built from 16 residues. The CDR3 DNA reads as TGTGCCAGCAGACCAAACAGGGGGCTGGGCCAAGAGACCCAGTACTTC. It translates to CASRPNRGLGQETQYF.

This clonotype was seen repeatedly, ten times or more. The chain has TRBV19 and TRBJ1-2, with D perhaps matching TRBD1 (5 bases). Per germline, CDR1 LNHDA and CDR2 SQIVND (reference sequence). The CDR3 is made up of 14 amino acids. V lost 7 bases and J 6 bases, leaving 18 bases between the germline ends. CDR3 sequence (DNA): TGTGCCAGTACTCCGAGGCATCAGGGCCATGGCTACACCTTC. Protein: CASTPRHQGHGYTF.

This clonotype came up many times. CDR3 sequence reads: CASSSSRPSGANVLTF. The CDR3 DNA is TGTGCCAGCAGCTCATCCCGTCCCTCTGGGGCCAACGTCCTGACTTTC. The rearrangement joins TRBV5-6 to TRBJ2-6; unclear D gene. CDR1 is SGHDT, CDR2 YYEEEE, per germline. Deletions cut 3 bases from V and 0 bases from J, with 10 bases between. This CDR3 is built from 16 residues.

This clonotype was observed many times. The rearrangement joins TRBV20-1 to TRBJ2-7; 8 positions match TRBD2. The CDR3 runs 15 residues. V was clipped by 0 bases and J by 3 bases; unmatched bases: 7. Germline-derived CDR1 and CDR2 are DFQATT and SNEGSKA (reference sequence). The CDR3 sequence: CSARDGGGPHYEQYF. In DNA, the CDR3 is TGCAGTGCTAGAGACGGGGGGGGACCGCACTACGAGCAGTACTTC.

This clonotype was seen repeatedly, ten times or more. This rearrangement joins TRBV20-1 to TRBJ2-6; D is ambiguous. Trimming took off 1 base at V and 0 bases at J, with 4 bases between the two ends. Germline V gene data show CDR1 as DFQATT and CDR2 as SNEGSKA (reference sequence). This CDR3 is built from 14 residues. The CDR3 DNA reads TGCAGTGCTAGAGCCGGCTCTGGGGCCAACGTCCTGACTTTC. This encodes CSARAGSGANVLTF.

J is TRBJ2-7 and V is TRBV10-2, with TRBD1 as a possible D gene (6 bases). The V gene lost 6 bases and the J gene lost 3 bases, with 24 bases spanning the gap. The CDR3 is made up of 17 amino acids. The germline V gene encodes CDR1 WSHSY and CDR2 SAAADI. CDR3 sequence reads: CASSEQGNTEAFYEQYF. The CDR3 nucleotides are TGCGCCAGCAGCGAGCAGGGGAACACTGAAGCTTTCTACGAGCAGTACTTC.

This clonotype was counted between two and nine times. The chain couples TRBV12-3 or TRBV12-4 to TRBJ1-4; TRBD1 is a possible D gene (5 bases). The ends were cut back, 0 bases at V and 7 bases at J, with 12 bases in the middle. The CDR3 totals 15 residues. Written as DNA, the CDR3 is TGTGCCAGCAGTTTAGCGGGGGTTGAGGGTGAAAAACTGTTTTTT. Protein sequence: CASSLAGVEGEKLFF.

This clonotype has a count of ten or more. V is TRBV29-1 and J is TRBJ2-7; D perhaps matches TRBD2 (5 bases). The CDR3 runs 13 residues. Per the germline V gene, CDR1 is SQVTM and CDR2 is ANQGSEA. Trimming removed 4 bases from V and 0 bases from J, with 10 bases in between. In DNA form, the CDR3 reads TGCAGCGTTGGCGGGTATCCCTCCTACGAGCAGTACTTC. It translates to CSVGGYPSYEQYF.

This clonotype was counted ten times or more. CDR3 sequence (DNA): TGCAGTGCTAGTCTGGACAGGACCTACGAGCAGTACTTC. Amino acid sequence: CSASLDRTYEQYF. The rearrangement uses TRBV20-1 and TRBJ2-7; TRBD1 agrees at 7 bases. The CDR3 has 13 residues. Germline CDR1 reads DFQATT; CDR2 reads SNEGSKA (reference sequence). The ends lost 3 bases at V and 2 bases at J; junction bases unmatched: 4.

This clonotype showed up many times. The chain has TRBV5-6 and TRBJ2-2, with D unresolved. The CDR3 length is 12 residues. Trimming left V 3 bases short and J 8 bases short, with 8 bases between. The germline V gene encodes CDR1 SGHDT and CDR2 YYEEEE. The chain's CDR3 is CASSYHFGELFF. CDR3 in DNA: TGTGCCAGCAGCTACCACTTTGGGGAGCTGTTTTTT.

This clonotype appeared many times. The V and J genes are TRBV24-1 and TRBJ1-5, with D perhaps TRBD1 (5 bases). V shed 7 bases and J shed 3 bases, with 12 bases lying between them. The V gene's germline CDR1 is KGHDR and CDR2 SFDVKD. The CDR3 totals 14 residues. In DNA, the CDR3 is TGTGCCACCAGGGGGGACGGCTTCAATCAGCCCCAGCATTTT. Translation gives CATRGDGFNQPQHF.

This chain connects TRBV5-1 to TRBJ2-2, with 8 bases lining up with TRBD1. The CDR3 is made up of 15 amino acids. V was pared by 4 bases and J by 5 bases, with 7 bases of the junction left unmatched. CDR1 and CDR2 from the germline V gene are SGHRS and YFSETQ. CDR3 coding DNA: TGCGCCAGCAGCCACGGACAGGGAGCGACCGGGGAGCTGTTTTTT. This translates into CASSHGQGATGELFF.

The sample holds a few counts of this clonotype. The chain has TRBV5-4 and TRBJ2-3, with a possible D match to TRBD1 (5 bases). Deletions cut 9 bases from V and 3 bases from J, with 14 bases between. This CDR3 has 13 residues. CDR1 SGHNT and CDR2 YYREEE come from the germline V gene (reference sequence). In DNA, the CDR3 is TGTGCCACCCATAGGGGTGCTACAGATACGCAGTATTTT. This gives the protein CATHRGATDTQYF.